The rows below give T cell receptor beta chains drawn from one sample of a study of blood T cells in healthy people across ages. One entry per CDR3 protein results from TCRdb running MiXCR on the 5' RACE reads. The sample consists of more than 650,000 distinct CDR3 sequences, roughly 20% of them appearing once. What was sequenced was blood. All receptors come from a man aged 65-85 years in good health. The CDR3 runs from the conserved cysteine through the conserved F or W. A D gene is named only where the DNA matches it firmly. Size values are once, few and many counts, or a class for expanded clones, and some rows have none.

J: TRBJ2-1
size: few
D: TRBD2
V: TRBV6-5
DNA: TGTGCCAGCAGTTACGCGGGAGGGCTCTATGAGCAGTTCTTC
CDR3: CASSYAGGLYEQFF

J: TRBJ2-3
size: few
D: -
V: TRBV20-1
DNA: TGCAGTGCTAGAGGAGTGGACAACACAGATACGCAGTATTTT
CDR3: CSARGVDNTDTQYF

J: TRBJ1-2
size: -
D: -
V: TRBV12-3/TRBV12-4
DNA: TGTGCCAGCAGTTTACGGCCGACCCTTGGCTACACCTTC
CDR3: CASSLRPTLGYTF

J: TRBJ2-3
size: once
D: TRBD2
V: TRBV10-3
DNA: TGTGCCATCAGTGAGTCGACGCGGGAGCTAGCGGGCATCACAGATACGCAGTATTTT
CDR3: CAISESTRELAGITDTQYF

J: TRBJ2-2
size: -
D: TRBD1
V: TRBV20-1
DNA: TGCAGTGCTAGAACAGGGGGGAACACCGGGGAGCTGTTTTTT
CDR3: CSARTGGNTGELFF

J: TRBJ1-2
size: few
D: TRBD1
V: TRBV7-9
DNA: TGTGCCAGCAGCAAAGGGACAGGGGGCATCTATGGCTACACCTTC
CDR3: CASSKGTGGIYGYTF

J: TRBJ2-3
size: -
D: -
V: TRBV2
DNA: TGTGCCAGCAGGCCGATTGAGATTGCAGATACGCAGTATTTT
CDR3: CASRPIEIADTQYF

J: TRBJ2-7
size: many
D: TRBD1
V: TRBV20-1
DNA: TGCAGTGCTAGGGGAGACAGGGCCTACGAGCAGTACTTC
CDR3: CSARGDRAYEQYF

J: TRBJ1-1
size: many
D: -
V: TRBV29-1
DNA: TGCAGCGTCCAAAGAGGGCGGGAAGGGTCTGAAGCTTTCTTT
CDR3: CSVQRGREGSEAFF

J: TRBJ2-5
size: few
D: -
V: TRBV12-3/TRBV12-4
DNA: TGTGTCAGCAGTCCTCCGGGACGGCCGGAGGAGACCCAGTACTTC
CDR3: CVSSPPGRPEETQYF

J: TRBJ2-1
size: -
D: TRBD2
V: TRBV5-1
DNA: TGCGCCAGCAGCCCTCTGACTAGCGGGGCCGGGAATGAGCAGTTCTTC
CDR3: CASSPLTSGAGNEQFF

J: TRBJ2-2
size: -
D: -
V: TRBV6-4
DNA: TGTGCCAGCTCGGAGGGACAGAACACCGGGGAGCTGTTTTTT
CDR3: CASSEGQNTGELFF

J: TRBJ2-5
size: -
D: TRBD2
V: TRBV27
DNA: TGTGCCAGCAGTTTATATCGCGGGGGGACCCAAGAGACCCAGTACTTC
CDR3: CASSLYRGGTQETQYF

J: TRBJ1-4
size: -
D: TRBD1
V: TRBV7-8
DNA: TGTGCCAGCAGCTCACTCACAGGGGGCACTAATGAAAAACTGTTTTTT
CDR3: CASSSLTGGTNEKLFF

J: TRBJ1-1
size: -
D: TRBD1
V: TRBV6-4
DNA: TGTGCCAGCAGTGGGACAGGGGGCCGTGGCACTGAAGCTTTCTTT
CDR3: CASSGTGGRGTEAFF

J: TRBJ2-3
size: once
D: -
V: TRBV28
DNA: TGTGCCAGCAGCACCCCCAGCCAAGATACGCAGTATTTT
CDR3: CASSTPSQDTQYF

J: TRBJ2-5
size: -
D: -
V: TRBV20-1
DNA: TGCAGTGCTAGTTGGGTAGACCAAGAGACCCAGTACTTC
CDR3: CSASWVDQETQYF

J: TRBJ2-2
size: many
D: TRBD2
V: TRBV29-1
DNA: TGCAGCGTGGGGGGACTAGCGAACACCGGGGAGCTGTTTTTT
CDR3: CSVGGLANTGELFF

J: TRBJ2-1
size: few
D: -
V: TRBV7-3
DNA: TGTGCCAGCAGCTCCCGGACAGCCTACAATGAGCAGTTCTTC
CDR3: CASSSRTAYNEQFF

J: TRBJ2-7
size: -
D: -
V: TRBV25-1
DNA: TGTGCCAGCAGTGGACCTTCGACTAGACGGGCCCAGCAGTACTTC
CDR3: CASSGPSTRRAQQYF

J: TRBJ1-2
size: -
D: TRBD1
V: TRBV11-2
DNA: TGTGCCAGCAGCTCGGAACCGGGTGACAGGGTAAATGGCTACACCTTC
CDR3: CASSSEPGDRVNGYTF

J: TRBJ2-7
size: few
D: -
V: TRBV3-1
DNA: TGTGCCAGCAGCCAGGACTACTACGAGCAGTACTTC
CDR3: CASSQDYYEQYF

J: TRBJ2-5
size: -
D: -
V: TRBV20-1
DNA: TGCAGTGCCGCATCGCCATCGACTCCCCAAGAGACCCAGTACTTC
CDR3: CSAASPSTPQETQYF

J: TRBJ2-2
size: -
D: -
V: TRBV7-2
DNA: TGTGCAACGGTCTGGGGGGTCGCGAACACCGGGGAGCTGTTTTTT
CDR3: CATVWGVANTGELFF

J: TRBJ1-4
size: many
D: -
V: TRBV20-1
DNA: TGCAGTTCGGACCGTCTAAATGAAAAACTGTTTTTT
CDR3: CSSDRLNEKLFF

J: TRBJ2-2
size: -
D: TRBD1
V: TRBV24-1
DNA: TGTGCCACCAGTGTTGCAAAGACAGGGAGAACCGGGGAGCTGTTTTTT
CDR3: CATSVAKTGRTGELFF

J: TRBJ1-6
size: few
D: -
V: TRBV28
DNA: TGTGCCAGCAGTTTTTTAGACCGACGGGAGGCTAATTCACCCCTCCACTTT
CDR3: CASSFLDRREANSPLHF

J: TRBJ2-5
size: -
D: TRBD2
V: TRBV5-1
DNA: TGCGCCAGCAGCTTGAGCTCTAGCGGACGGCGGGAGACCCAGTACTTC
CDR3: CASSLSSSGRRETQYF

J: TRBJ2-7
size: -
D: -
V: TRBV25-1
DNA: TGTGCCAGCAGGGACCCACGACTACCTTACGAGCAGTACTTC
CDR3: CASRDPRLPYEQYF

J: TRBJ1-3
size: -
D: -
V: TRBV20-1
DNA: TGCAGTGCTAGAGATTGGAGCTCTGGAAACACCATATATTTT
CDR3: CSARDWSSGNTIYF

J: TRBJ2-7
size: few
D: TRBD2
V: TRBV4-2
DNA: TGTGCCAGCAGCCAAGCTCTAGCGGTCTACGAGCAGTACTTC
CDR3: CASSQALAVYEQYF

J: TRBJ2-3
size: -
D: TRBD2
V: TRBV5-1
DNA: TGCGCCAGCAGCCCCGGACTAGCGGGATACGTAGATACGCAGTATTTT
CDR3: CASSPGLAGYVDTQYF

J: TRBJ1-1
size: few
D: -
V: TRBV12-3/TRBV12-4
DNA: TGTGCCAGCAGAAACCTCAGAGGGGGTTACACTGAAGCTTTCTTT
CDR3: CASRNLRGGYTEAFF

J: TRBJ1-2
size: -
D: -
V: TRBV20-1
DNA: TGCAGTGCTAGACCAACCGGGGGGCACGGTGGCTACACCTTC
CDR3: CSARPTGGHGGYTF

J: TRBJ2-5
size: -
D: -
V: TRBV28
DNA: TGTGCCAGCAGTTTATCAGGGAGGCAGTACTTC
CDR3: CASSLSGRQYF

J: TRBJ1-4
size: few
D: -
V: TRBV20-1
DNA: TGCAGTGCTAGAGATTTGCCAGGGCGTCTCAATGAAAAACTGTTTTTT
CDR3: CSARDLPGRLNEKLFF

J: TRBJ2-3
size: many
D: -
V: TRBV4-1
DNA: TGCGCCAGCAGACAAACGGAGAGGTTCGCAGATACGCAGTATTTT
CDR3: CASRQTERFADTQYF

J: TRBJ1-3
size: -
D: -
V: TRBV6-6
DNA: TGTGCCAGCAGTTACTCGGACTCAGATCAAACAGCCATATATTTT
CDR3: CASSYSDSDQTAIYF

J: TRBJ1-1
size: few
D: -
V: TRBV5-1
DNA: TGCGCCAGCAGCTTGTATTCAGAGATGAACACTGAAGCTTTCTTT
CDR3: CASSLYSEMNTEAFF

J: TRBJ1-2
size: few
D: -
V: TRBV20-1
DNA: TGCAGTGCTAGAGATGGGCGCAGAGCTAACTATGGCTACACCTTC
CDR3: CSARDGRRANYGYTF

J: TRBJ2-3
size: few
D: TRBD2
V: TRBV7-2
DNA: TGTGCCAGCAGCTCCAGTAGCGGGAGAGCAGATACGCAGTATTTT
CDR3: CASSSSSGRADTQYF

J: TRBJ2-3
size: -
D: TRBD2
V: TRBV5-5
DNA: TGTGCCAGCAGCTTCCCCAGCGGGGGGCGCACAGATACGCAGTATTTT
CDR3: CASSFPSGGRTDTQYF

J: TRBJ1-3
size: -
D: -
V: TRBV11-2
DNA: TGTGCCAGCAGCCTGGCTTCAATCCCCTCTGGAAACACCATATATTTT
CDR3: CASSLASIPSGNTIYF

J: TRBJ1-4
size: few
D: -
V: TRBV5-1
DNA: TGCGCCAGCAGCTTGGGCAGTGGTGGCACCTCTTCCGTTTTT
CDR3: CASSLGSGGTSSVF

J: TRBJ2-7
size: -
D: TRBD2
V: TRBV7-9
DNA: TGTGCCAGCAGCCAACCAGCGGGGGGCTACGAGCAGTACTTC
CDR3: CASSQPAGGYEQYF

J: TRBJ2-1
size: -
D: -
V: TRBV6-2/TRBV6-3
DNA: TGTGCCAGCAGTTCCCACTACAGTTACTACAATGAGCAGTTCTTC
CDR3: CASSSHYSYYNEQFF

J: TRBJ2-1
size: -
D: -
V: TRBV20-1
DNA: TGCAGTGCTAGAGATTGGGACCGAGGGGAGCAGTTCTTC
CDR3: CSARDWDRGEQFF

J: TRBJ2-1
size: -
D: -
V: TRBV10-2
DNA: TGCGCCAGCAGTGAGTCCGGGACTCACAATGAGCAGTTCTTC
CDR3: CASSESGTHNEQFF

J: TRBJ2-5
size: few
D: -
V: TRBV12-3/TRBV12-4
DNA: TGTGCCAGCAGTTTAGCCGGTGGGTGGGAGACCCAGTACTTC
CDR3: CASSLAGGWETQYF